The clone carrying this T cell receptor beta chain appeared many times. The time point was: sample taken at primary tumor resection. Unsorted samples of tumor, nontumor lung or frozen PBMC had their whole RNA sequenced. The data derive from a study of spatial heterogeneity in lung cancer. For the study at large: In raw reads, more than eight appearances on average were recorded for each unique TCR and UMI combination.

CDR3 length equals 14 residues. V lost 5 bases, J lost 8 bases, and 18 bases lay in between. Germline V CDR1 and CDR2: SNHLY, FYNNEI. Each TCR cDNA molecule bore a unique molecular identifier. One entry per CDR3 protein, called by TCRdb with MiXCR from the 5' RACE reads. The sample records more than 20,000 distinct CDR3 sequences, around 4.6% being singletons. This TCR was recovered from a male donor with early-stage non-small cell lung cancer. This chain links TRBV2 with TRBJ1-2; D is uncertain. The sample consisted of PBMCs, taken at surgery. The CDR3 region is CASSSGPKARGYTF. The DNA of the CDR3 is TGTGCCAGCAGTTCCGGCCCTAAGGCACGGGGCTACACCTTC. Full variable domain (remainder filled in from reference TRBV2 and TRBJ1-2): EPEVTQTPSHQVTQMGQEVILRCVPISNHLYFYWYRQILGQKVEFLVSFYNNEISEKSEIFDDQFSVERPDGSNFTLKIRSTKLEDSAMYFCASSSGPKARGYTFGSGTRLTVV.